This is a list of T cell receptor beta chains from one sample in a study of T cell responses to AZD1222 COVID-19 vaccine. Profiling relied on immunoSEQ multiplex PCR, and the TCRdb table lists in-frame clones only, not all of them. The table shows 120,000 or so clones, with more than 70% occurring only once. The specimen was peripheral blood, collected on day 0 of AZD1222 vaccination. All receptors derive from an adult in good health. The CDR3 runs from the conserved cysteine through the conserved F or W. A D gene is named only where the DNA matches it firmly. Size is stated for part of the rows, as once, few or many counts, or as a class when the clone is expanded.

d_call	clone_size	v_call	j_call	cdr3_aa	cdr3_nt
NA	once	TRBV11-2	TRBJ2-3	CASSWGFPDTQYF	TGTGCCAGCAGCTGGGGGTTTCCAGATACGCAGTATTTT
NA	NA	TRBV4-1	TRBJ2-4	CASSQGPGRIAKNIQYF	TGCGCCAGCAGCCAAGGTCCCGGACGGATAGCCAAAAACATTCAGTACTTC
NA	NA	TRBV5-1	TRBJ2-7	CASSLRWGPYEQYF	TGCGCCAGCAGCTTGCGATGGGGTCCATACGAGCAGTACTTC
TRBD1	NA	TRBV2	TRBJ1-2	CARQGDGYTF	TGTGCCAGACAGGGGGATGGCTACACCTTC
TRBD1	NA	TRBV30	TRBJ1-6	CAWSLGTAFNSPLHF	TGTGCCTGGAGCCTCGGGACAGCTTTTAATTCACCCCTCCACTTT
NA	NA	TRBV7-4	TRBJ2-7	CASSRTGHLRYEQYF	TGTGCCAGCAGCCGAACAGGGCACCTCCGTTACGAGCAGTACTTC
NA	NA	TRBV4-1	TRBJ1-3	CASSQNIRGFSGNTIYF	TGCGCCAGCAGCCAAAACATAAGGGGTTTCAGTGGAAACACCATATATTTT
TRBD2	NA	TRBV6-5	TRBJ2-7	CASSYRLAGDEQYF	TGTGCCAGCAGTTACCGCCTTGCGGGGGACGAGCAGTACTTC
NA	NA	TRBV28	TRBJ2-7	CASSLLGIYEQYF	TGTGCCAGCAGTTTGCTAGGAATCTACGAGCAGTACTTC
NA	NA	TRBV12-3/TRBV12-4	TRBJ2-6	CASSATFRGFLTF	TGTGCCAGCAGTGCCACTTTCAGGGGATTCCTGACTTTC
NA	NA	TRBV3-1/TRBV3-2	TRBJ2-7	CASSQAVHRLYEQYF	TGTGCCAGCAGCCAAGCAGTACACAGACTCTACGAGCAGTACTTC
NA	NA	TRBV19	TRBJ2-1	CASRGVNKFNEQFF	TGTGCCAGTAGAGGGGTTAACAAGTTCAATGAGCAGTTCTTC
TRBD1	NA	TRBV19	TRBJ2-5	CASSTTGEETQYF	TGTGCCAGTAGTACGACAGGGGAAGAGACCCAGTACTTC
TRBD1	NA	TRBV3-1/TRBV3-2	TRBJ1-1	CASSQEDRGCSEAFF	TGTGCCAGCAGCCAAGAAGACAGGGGCTGCTCTGAAGCTTTCTTT
TRBD1	NA	TRBV28	TRBJ1-5	CASTGTGAYQPQHF	TGTGCCAGCACCGGGACAGGGGCTTATCAGCCCCAGCATTTT
TRBD1	NA	TRBV4-1	TRBJ2-5	CASSQVDRGLSETQYF	TGCGCCAGCAGCCAAGTTGACAGGGGGCTGAGTGAGACCCAGTACTTC
NA	NA	TRBV15	TRBJ2-7	CATSRARDSEQYF	TGTGCCACCAGCAGAGCCAGGGATTCCGAGCAGTACTTC
TRBD2	NA	TRBV5-8	TRBJ2-3	CASSHRGSGILSDTQYF	TGTGCCAGCAGCCACCGAGGTAGCGGGATCCTTTCAGATACGCAGTATTTT
TRBD1	NA	TRBV3-1/TRBV3-2	TRBJ2-7	CASSQNRDSFYEQYF	TGTGCCAGCAGCCAAAACCGGGACAGTTTCTACGAGCAGTACTTC
NA	once	TRBV7-9	TRBJ2-7	CASSLGRAPSPYEQYF	TGTGCCAGCAGCTTAGGCAGGGCCCCTTCCCCCTACGAGCAGTACTTC
NA	NA	TRBV25-1	TRBJ2-5	CASSEYMQQETQYF	TGTGCCAGCAGTGAATATATGCAACAAGAGACCCAGTACTTC
NA	once	TRBV29-1	TRBJ1-4	CSVTDSGSEKLFF	TGCAGCGTTACTGACAGCGGAAGTGAAAAACTGTTTTTT
NA	NA	TRBV7-9	TRBJ2-7	CASSLPSYEQYF	TGTGCCAGCAGCTTACCTTCCTACGAGCAGTACTTC
NA	NA	TRBV7-2	TRBJ1-2	CASSLGERDYGYTF	TGTGCCAGCAGCTTAGGGGAGAGGGACTATGGCTACACCTTC
NA	NA	TRBV5-4	TRBJ2-3	CASRGVSTDTQYF	TGTGCCAGCAGGGGTGTGAGCACAGATACGCAGTATTTT
TRBD2	NA	TRBV13	TRBJ2-1	CASSLGPSGSEQFF	TGTGCCAGCAGCTTAGGTCCTAGCGGGAGTGAGCAGTTCTTC
TRBD1	NA	TRBV10-3	TRBJ1-2	CAISDPGQGSSGYTF	TGTGCCATCAGTGATCCGGGACAGGGGTCGAGCGGCTACACCTTC
TRBD1	NA	TRBV2	TRBJ2-1	CASSEWTGFPHEQFF	TGTGCCAGCAGTGAATGGACAGGTTTTCCCCATGAGCAGTTCTTC
TRBD1	NA	TRBV7-9	TRBJ1-5	CASSDQGAQPQHF	TGTGCCAGCAGCGATCAGGGGGCACAGCCCCAGCATTTT
NA	NA	TRBV7-2	TRBJ2-6	CASSLGLSGANVLTF	TGTGCCAGCAGCCTCGGGCTTTCCGGGGCCAACGTCCTGACTTTC
NA	NA	TRBV19	TRBJ1-1	CASSITFRGRNTEAFF	TGTGCCAGTAGTATAACTTTTCGGGGGAGGAACACTGAAGCTTTCTTT
NA	NA	TRBV28	TRBJ1-1	CASSTWGGGMNTEAFF	TGTGCCAGCAGTACCTGGGGGGGCGGGATGAACACTGAAGCTTTCTTT
NA	NA	TRBV5-1	TRBJ2-7	CASSLVPKRQGGIYEQYF	TGCGCCAGCAGCTTGGTCCCTAAGAGGCAGGGGGGGATCTACGAGCAGTACTTC
NA	NA	TRBV3-1/TRBV3-2	TRBJ2-1	CASSEPRGPGFNEQFF	TGTGCCAGCAGTGAACCGCGAGGGCCAGGGTTCAATGAGCAGTTCTTC
NA	NA	TRBV19	TRBJ1-6	CASSITGYNSPLHF	TGTGCCAGTAGTATAACAGGGTATAATTCACCCCTCCACTTT
NA	NA	TRBV6-2/TRBV6-3	TRBJ2-3	CASSYATGAGTDTQYF	TGTGCCAGCAGTTACGCGACGGGGGCTGGCACAGATACGCAGTATTTT
NA	NA	TRBV5-6	TRBJ1-6	CASSTSNSPLHF	TGTGCCAGCAGCACCAGTAATTCACCCCTCCACTTT
NA	NA	TRBV19	TRBJ1-5	CASRSGLNQPQHF	TGTGCCAGTCGATCAGGGCTCAATCAGCCCCAGCATTTT